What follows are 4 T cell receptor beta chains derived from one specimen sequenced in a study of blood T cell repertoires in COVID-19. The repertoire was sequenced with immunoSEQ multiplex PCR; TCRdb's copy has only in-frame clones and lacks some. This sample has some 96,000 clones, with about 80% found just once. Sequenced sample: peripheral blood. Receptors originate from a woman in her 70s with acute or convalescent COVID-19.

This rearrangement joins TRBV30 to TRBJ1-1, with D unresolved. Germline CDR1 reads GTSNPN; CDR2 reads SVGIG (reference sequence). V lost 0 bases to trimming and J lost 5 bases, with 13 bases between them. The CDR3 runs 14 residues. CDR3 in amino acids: CAWSVLSGRTEAFF. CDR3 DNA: TGTGCCTGGAGTGTACTATCCGGGAGAACTGAAGCTTTCTTT.

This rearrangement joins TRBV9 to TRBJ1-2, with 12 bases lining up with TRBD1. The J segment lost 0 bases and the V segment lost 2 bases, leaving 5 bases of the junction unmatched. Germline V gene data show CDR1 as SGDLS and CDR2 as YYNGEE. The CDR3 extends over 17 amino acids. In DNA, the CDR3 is TGTGCCAGCAGCGTTCGGGACAGGGGGCTCTCTAACTATGGCTACACCTTC. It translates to CASSVRDRGLSNYGYTF.

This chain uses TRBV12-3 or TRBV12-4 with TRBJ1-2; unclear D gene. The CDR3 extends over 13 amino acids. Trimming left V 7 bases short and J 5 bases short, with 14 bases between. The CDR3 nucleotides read TGTGCCAGCACCCACGGCCCGGGGTATGGCTACACCTTC. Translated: CASTHGPGYGYTF.

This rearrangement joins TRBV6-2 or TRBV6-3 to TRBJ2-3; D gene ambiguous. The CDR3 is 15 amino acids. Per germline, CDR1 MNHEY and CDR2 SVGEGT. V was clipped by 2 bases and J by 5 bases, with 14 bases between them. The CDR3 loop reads CASSYDRNWRDTQYF. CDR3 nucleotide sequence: TGTGCCAGCAGTTACGACCGAAACTGGAGAGATACGCAGTATTTT.